This T cell receptor (beta chain) was identified during a study of OX40 agonist ivuxolimab in advanced cancers. Across the study: Dose-escalation patients' cancers were hepatocellular carcinoma, melanoma, renal cell or head and neck cancer.

Systemic immunosuppression or a history of autoimmune disease excluded patients. TCRdb's copy holds only in-frame clones and misses some; the assay was immunoSEQ multiplex PCR. The repertoire holds about 36,000 clones, approximately 80% seen once, with more than 10% in the top ten. Germline values: CDR1 SGHTA, CDR2 FQGNSA. Germline trimming cut 4 bases from V and 3 bases from J; bases unmatched to any gene: 0. The CDR3 spans 14 residues. This specimen was CD4+ or CD8+ T cells sorted from blood, taken in a trial of the OX40 agonist ivuxolimab. The receptor comes from an adult with an advanced solid tumor such as melanoma, head and neck, liver or kidney cancer. This rearrangement joins TRBV7-2 to TRBJ2-2; 9 bases agree with TRBD1. CDR3 nucleotides: TGTGCCAGCAGCTGGACAGGGGACACCGGGGAGCTGTTTTTT. This translates into CASSWTGDTGELFF.